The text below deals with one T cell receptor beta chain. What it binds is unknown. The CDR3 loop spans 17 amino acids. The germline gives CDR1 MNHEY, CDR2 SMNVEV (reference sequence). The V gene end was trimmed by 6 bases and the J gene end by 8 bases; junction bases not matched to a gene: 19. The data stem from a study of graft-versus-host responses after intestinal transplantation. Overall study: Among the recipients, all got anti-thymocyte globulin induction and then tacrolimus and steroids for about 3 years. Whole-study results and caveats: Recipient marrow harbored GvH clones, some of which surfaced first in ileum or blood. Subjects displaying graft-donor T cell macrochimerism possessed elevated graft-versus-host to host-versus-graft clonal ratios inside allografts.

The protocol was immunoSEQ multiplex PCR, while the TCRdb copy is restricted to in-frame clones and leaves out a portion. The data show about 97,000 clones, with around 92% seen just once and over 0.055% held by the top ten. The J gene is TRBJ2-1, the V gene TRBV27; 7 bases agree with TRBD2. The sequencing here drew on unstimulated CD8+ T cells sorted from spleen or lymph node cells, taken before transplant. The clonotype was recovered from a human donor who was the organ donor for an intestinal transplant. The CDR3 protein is CASRRYTGTNFNDEQFF. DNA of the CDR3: TGTGCCAGCAGGAGGTACACCGGGACTAATTTCAACGATGAGCAGTTCTTC.